Below, 21 T cell receptor beta chains from the same sample are listed, as sequenced in a study of cytomegalovirus exposure and HLA in healthy donors. PCR amplification relied on 60 Vbeta primers (plus 13 Jbeta primers). Using immunoSEQ multiplex PCR, the repertoire was profiled, and TCRdb retains in-frame clones only, with some absent. This sample has about 120,000 clones, with about three quarters found just once. Sequencing used PBMCs. The receptors were sampled from a human donor in good health.

This clone was seen just once. This chain connects TRBV7-3 to TRBJ1-1; the D gene is possibly TRBD1 (5 bases). The CDR3 loop spans 13 amino acids. The germline V gene encodes CDR1 SGHTA and CDR2 FQGTGA. Trimming pared 5 bases from V and 6 bases from J, leaving 13 bases between. The CDR3 sequence: CASSPEDTSEAFF. The CDR3 nucleotides are TGTGCCAGCAGCCCCGAGGACACCTCTGAAGCTTTCTTT.

V usage is TRBV28 and J usage is TRBJ1-2, with TRBD1 identical over 9 bases. CDR3 length equals 17 residues. The junction had 16 bases not matched to a gene; V was cut back by 3 bases and J by 8 bases. CDR1 is MDHEN and CDR2 is SYDVKM in the germline V gene. CDR3 nucleotide sequence: TGTGCCAGCAGTTTGTGGACAGGGGCGGCCCCCGGACTAGGCTACACCTTC. Translating gives CASSLWTGAAPGLGYTF.

V is TRBV4-2 and J is TRBJ1-6, with D maybe TRBD1 (6 bases). This CDR3 has 17 residues. Germline values: CDR1 LGHNA, CDR2 YNFKEQ. V was shortened by 1 base and J by 1 base, with 11 bases between the two germline ends. This chain's CDR3 is CASSQGGPGSYNSPLHF. The CDR3 DNA is TGTGCCAGCAGCCAAGGGGGGCCGGGTTCCTATAATTCACCCCTCCACTTT.

The rearrangement joins TRBV7-9 to TRBJ2-5; maybe TRBD2 (5 bases). The ends were cut back, 3 bases at V and 5 bases at J, with 13 bases in the middle. Germline CDR1 and CDR2: SEHNR and FQNEAQ (reference sequence). This CDR3 comprises 14 residues. The CDR3 protein is CASSFPGNEETQYF. The CDR3 bases are TGTGCCAGCAGCTTTCCGGGGAACGAGGAGACCCAGTACTTC.

The gene calls are TRBV5-6 and TRBJ1-6; D remains ambiguous. V lost 6 bases and J 0 bases, leaving 7 bases between the germline ends. This CDR3 contains 14 residues. Germline CDR1 and CDR2: SGHDT and YYEEEE. CDR3 bases: TGTGCCAGCAATACCGGCTCCTATAATTCACCCCTCCACTTT. Encoded protein: CASNTGSYNSPLHF.

The CDR3 reads CASDLTGKGYGYTF. Here the CDR3 DNA reads TGTGCCAGCGACCTGACAGGGAAAGGCTATGGCTACACCTTC. The chain is built from TRBV6-1 and TRBJ1-2, with 7 nucleotides matching TRBD1. Germline CDR1 is MNHNS and CDR2 is SASEGT. Trimming removed 8 bases from V and 4 bases from J; junction bases left unmatched: 10. The CDR3 loop spans 14 amino acids.

The chain combines TRBV10-2 with TRBJ1-3; no firm D call. Trimming stripped 5 bases from V and 0 bases from J, with 11 bases between. CDR3 length: 15 amino acids. Looked up from germline, CDR1 is WSHSY and CDR2 is SAAADI. In DNA, the CDR3 is TGCGCCAGCAGTATAGATTACAGCTCTGGAAACACCATATATTTT. It is translated as CASSIDYSSGNTIYF.

V and J are TRBV28 and TRBJ2-7, with 7 bases aligning to TRBD1. Trimming cost V 6 bases and J 3 bases; bases outside gene matches: 5. The CDR3 is 13 residues long. The V gene's germline CDR1 is MDHEN and CDR2 SYDVKM. CDR3 region: CASRPTGDYEQYF. The CDR3 DNA reads as TGTGCCAGCAGACCAACAGGGGACTACGAGCAGTACTTC.

The chain employs TRBV5-1 and TRBJ1-4; TRBD1 might be the D (6 bases). CDR1 SGHRS and CDR2 YFSETQ come from the germline V gene. V was clipped by 0 bases and J by 8 bases, with 11 bases between them. This CDR3 contains 14 residues. Here the CDR3 reads CASSLGRGEEKLFF. CDR3 bases: TGCGCCAGCAGCTTGGGCAGGGGCGAAGAAAAACTGTTTTTT.

This rearrangement joins TRBV9 to TRBJ2-7, with 10 bases fitting TRBD2. J lost 4 bases, V lost 4 bases, and 5 bases had no gene match. Germline CDR1 reads SGDLS; CDR2 reads YYNGEE. This CDR3 is built from 14 residues. CDR3 DNA sequence: TGTGCCAGCAGCACCGGACTAGCGGTATACGAGCAGTACTTC. It translates to CASSTGLAVYEQYF. Drawing the rest from reference TRBV9 and TRBJ2-7, the complete variable domain is DSGVTQTPKHLITATGQRVTLRCSPRSGDLSVYWYQQSLDQGLQFLIQYYNGEERAKGNILERFSAQQFPDLHSELNLSSLELGDSALYFCASSTGLAVYEQYFGPGTRLTVT.

The chain is built from TRBV10-3 and TRBJ1-6; 9 positions match TRBD1. The CDR3 length is 18 residues. Germline V CDR1 and CDR2: ENHRY, SYGVKD. V was pared by 2 bases and J by 7 bases, with 12 bases of the junction left unmatched. The CDR3 reads CAISEGTGLSSQNSPLHF. In nucleotides, the CDR3 is TGTGCCATCAGTGAGGGGACAGGGTTATCTAGTCAGAATTCACCCCTCCACTTT.

The chain links TRBV4-1 to TRBJ1-1; D is ambiguous. Germline V lookup: CDR1 MGHRA, CDR2 YSYEKL. CDR3 length: 13 amino acids. The ends were cut back, 1 base at V and 4 bases at J, with 7 bases in the middle. The CDR3 sequence: CASSQGLSTEAFF. As DNA, the CDR3 is TGCGCCAGCAGCCAAGGACTAAGCACTGAAGCTTTCTTT.

CDR3 region: CASSQSGGKRTYEQYF. The CDR3 DNA reads TGTGCCAGCAGCCAATCGGGGGGAAAAAGGACCTACGAGCAGTACTTC. This rearrangement joins TRBV4-2 to TRBJ2-7; 7 positions agree with TRBD2. The junction had 9 bases not matched to a gene; V was cut back by 2 bases and J by 2 bases. This CDR3 comprises 16 residues. Per the germline V gene, CDR1 is LGHNA and CDR2 is YNFKEQ.

The CDR3 coding sequence is TGTGCCAGCAGTTCAGGACAGGAAAATTCACCCCTCCACTTT. Protein sequence: CASSSGQENSPLHF. The V call is TRBV6-4, the J call TRBJ1-6, with 7 nucleotides matching TRBD1. This CDR3 is built from 14 residues. Germline V lookup: CDR1 MRHNA, CDR2 SNTAGT. V shed 5 bases and J 7 bases; nucleotides not matched to a gene: 5.

Of note for this clone: The junction departs from germline at one end; a sequencing error may be responsible. This chain uses TRBV28 with TRBJ2-5; D unclear. The germline V gene has CDR1 MDHEN and CDR2 SYDVKM. This CDR3 spans 11 amino acids. The CDR3 loop reads CASSNREAQYF. DNA for the CDR3: TGTGCCAGCAGTAATCGAGAGGCCCAGTACTTC.

This rearrangement joins TRBV9 to TRBJ1-1, with D possibly matching TRBD1 (5 bases). CDR1 and CDR2 from the germline V gene are SGDLS and YYNGEE. V was cut by 0 bases and J by 7 bases, with 10 bases left in between. This CDR3 has 13 amino acids. The CDR3 sequence is CASSVGTGFEAFF. The CDR3, as DNA: TGTGCCAGCAGCGTAGGAACAGGCTTTGAAGCTTTCTTT.

This chain links TRBV4-1 with TRBJ2-4; D gene ambiguous. V was clipped by 4 bases and J by 1 base, with 8 bases between them. Germline V gene lookup returns CDR1 MGHRA and CDR2 YSYEKL. CDR3 length equals 14 residues. CDR3 in DNA: TGCGCCAGCAGCCCCCCCTTGGCCAAAAACATTCAGTACTTC. Its protein product is CASSPPLAKNIQYF.

This chain joins TRBV7-2 and TRBJ2-7; 9 bases are a match to TRBD1. The junction had 8 bases not matched to a gene; V was cut back by 4 bases and J by 4 bases. CDR3 length equals 15 residues. Germline lookup yields CDR1 SGHTA and CDR2 FQGNSA. Here the CDR3 DNA reads TGTGCCAGCAGCTCGCCGGGACAGGGAGTTTACGAGCAGTACTTC. It specifies CASSSPGQGVYEQYF.

The CDR3 nucleotides read TGTGCCAGCAGCTTCTCGCCGGGACAGCCTAAAGAGACCCAGTACTTC. Translated: CASSFSPGQPKETQYF. This chain links TRBV5-4 with TRBJ2-5, with 7 bases matching TRBD1. Germline V gene data show CDR1 as SGHNT and CDR2 as YYREEE (reference sequence). J was trimmed by 3 bases and V by 2 bases; bases with no gene match: 10. The CDR3 loop spans 16 amino acids.

J is TRBJ2-2 and V is TRBV11-2; 12 bases agree with TRBD2. Germline values: CDR1 SGHAT, CDR2 FQNNGV. The CDR3 is made up of 16 amino acids. J was trimmed by 4 bases and V by 5 bases; bases with no gene match: 5. The CDR3 region has the DNA TGTGCCAGCAGCCTCCTAGCGGGGGGGCCCACCGGGGAGCTGTTTTTT. Protein sequence: CASSLLAGGPTGELFF.

CDR3 coding DNA: TGCGCCAGCAGCTTCCAGGGGGGACTCCTAAACTATGGCTACACCTTC. Amino acids: CASSFQGGLLNYGYTF. The V and J genes are TRBV5-1 and TRBJ1-2; 7 bases line up with TRBD1. The CDR3 has 16 residues. Trimming took 2 bases from V and 2 from J; bases not matched to a gene: 9. Germline-derived CDR1 and CDR2 are SGHRS and YFSETQ.